The entry below gives a single T cell receptor beta chain sequence along with its context. Source study methods: Scientists estimated how many nucleated cells there were by amplifying reference gene primers. TCRdb's table, derived via immunoSEQ multiplex PCR, lists solely in-frame clones and lacks some. V and J calls and clone size are given by that table; D and trimming were obtained from the DNA. The top ten hold less than 6.5% of the sample, which has 300,000 to 400,000 clones, 88% seen once. The germline V gene has CDR1 SGHVS and CDR2 FNYEAQ. The ends lost 6 bases at V and 2 bases at J; junction bases unmatched: 5. This CDR3 has 15 amino acids. This record belongs to a study of blood T cell repertoires in COVID-19. Overall study: PBMCs, B-cell-depleted T cells, or T cells provided the cDNA or gDNA that made up the material.

Participants' own reports of clinical history determined their cohort assignment. Sequencing input: PBMCs or T cells enriched from blood (not recorded which). This sequence was found in a man between 25 and 39 years old who had recovered from COVID-19. The chain recombines TRBV7-6 with TRBJ1-5; 9 nucleotides line up with TRBD1. The CDR3 region is CASSQTGGGNQPQHF. In nucleotides, the CDR3 is TGTGCCAGCAGTCAAACAGGGGGCGGCAATCAGCCCCAGCATTTT.